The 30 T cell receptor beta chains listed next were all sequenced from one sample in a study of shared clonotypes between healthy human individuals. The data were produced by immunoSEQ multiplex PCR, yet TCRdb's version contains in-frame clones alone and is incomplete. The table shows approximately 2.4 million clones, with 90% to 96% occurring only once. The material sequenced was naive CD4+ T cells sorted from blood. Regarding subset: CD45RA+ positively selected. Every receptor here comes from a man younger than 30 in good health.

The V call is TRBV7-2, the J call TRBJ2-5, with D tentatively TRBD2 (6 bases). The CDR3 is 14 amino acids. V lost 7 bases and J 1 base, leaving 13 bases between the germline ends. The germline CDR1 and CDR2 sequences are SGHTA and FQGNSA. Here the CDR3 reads CASTRGGGQETQYF. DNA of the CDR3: TGTGCCAGCACTAGGGGAGGAGGCCAAGAGACCCAGTACTTC.

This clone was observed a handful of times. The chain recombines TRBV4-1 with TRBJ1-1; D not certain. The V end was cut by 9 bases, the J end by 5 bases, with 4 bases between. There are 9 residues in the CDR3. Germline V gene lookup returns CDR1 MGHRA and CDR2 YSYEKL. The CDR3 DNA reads TGCGCCAGAGGAACTGAAGCTTTCTTT. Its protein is CARGTEAFF.

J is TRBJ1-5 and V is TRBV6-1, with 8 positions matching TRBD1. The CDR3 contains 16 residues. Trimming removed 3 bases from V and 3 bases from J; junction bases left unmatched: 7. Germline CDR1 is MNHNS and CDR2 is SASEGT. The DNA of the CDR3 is TGTGCCAGCAGTGATGTGGACAGGGTTTTCAATCAGCCCCAGCATTTT. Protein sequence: CASSDVDRVFNQPQHF.

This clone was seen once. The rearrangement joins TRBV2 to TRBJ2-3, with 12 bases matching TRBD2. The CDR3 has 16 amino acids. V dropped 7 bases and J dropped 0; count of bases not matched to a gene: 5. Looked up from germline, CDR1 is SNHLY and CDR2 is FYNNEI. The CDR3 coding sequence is TGTGCCAGCAACCGACTAGCGGGGGTCAGCACAGATACGCAGTATTTT. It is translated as CASNRLAGVSTDTQYF.

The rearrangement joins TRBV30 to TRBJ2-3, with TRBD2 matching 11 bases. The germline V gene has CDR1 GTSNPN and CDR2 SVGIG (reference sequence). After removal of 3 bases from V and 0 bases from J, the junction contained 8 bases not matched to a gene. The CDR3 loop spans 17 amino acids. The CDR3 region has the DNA TGTGCCTGGAGCCCCACCCGGACTAGCGGGAGCACAGATACGCAGTATTTT. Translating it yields CAWSPTRTSGSTDTQYF.

The CDR3 sequence: CASSRDYTEAFF. CDR3 nucleotide sequence: TGTGCCAGCAGCCGGGACTACACTGAAGCTTTCTTT. The V gene is TRBV6-5, the J gene TRBJ1-1, with TRBD1 as a possible D gene (5 bases). Germline-derived CDR1 and CDR2 are MNHEY and SVGAGI. There are 12 residues in the CDR3. V was pared by 6 bases and J by 3 bases, with 8 bases between.

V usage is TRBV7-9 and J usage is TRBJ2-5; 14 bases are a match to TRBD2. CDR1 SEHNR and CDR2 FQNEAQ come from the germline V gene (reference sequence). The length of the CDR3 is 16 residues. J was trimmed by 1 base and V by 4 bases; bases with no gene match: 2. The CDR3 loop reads CASSSGTSGSQETQYF. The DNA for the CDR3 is TGTGCCAGCAGCTCGGGGACTAGCGGGAGCCAAGAGACCCAGTACTTC.

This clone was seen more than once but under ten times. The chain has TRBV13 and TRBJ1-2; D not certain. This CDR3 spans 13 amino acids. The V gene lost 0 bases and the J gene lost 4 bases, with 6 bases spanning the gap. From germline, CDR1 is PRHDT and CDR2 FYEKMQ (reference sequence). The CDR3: CASSLGGAYGYTF. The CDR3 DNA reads TGTGCCAGCAGCTTAGGAGGAGCCTATGGCTACACCTTC.

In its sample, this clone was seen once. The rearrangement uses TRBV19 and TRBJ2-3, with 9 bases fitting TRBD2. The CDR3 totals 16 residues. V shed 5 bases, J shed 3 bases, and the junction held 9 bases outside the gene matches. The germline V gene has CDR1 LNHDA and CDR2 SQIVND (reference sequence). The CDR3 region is CASSDSGTSKTDTQYF. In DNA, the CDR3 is TGTGCCAGTAGTGACAGTGGGACTAGCAAAACAGATACGCAGTATTTT.

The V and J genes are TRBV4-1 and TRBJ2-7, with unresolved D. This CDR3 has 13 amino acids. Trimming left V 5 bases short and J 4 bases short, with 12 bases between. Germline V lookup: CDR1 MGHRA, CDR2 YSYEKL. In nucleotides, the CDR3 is TGCGCCAGCAGCTGGGATGACGGTTACGAGCAGTACTTC. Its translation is CASSWDDGYEQYF.

The CDR3 loop reads CASSEVSSTYEQYF. For the CDR3, the DNA is TGTGCCAGCAGTGAAGTTAGTAGTACCTACGAGCAGTACTTC. This rearrangement joins TRBV6-1 to TRBJ2-7; D gene ambiguous. V was trimmed by 1 base and J by 2 bases, leaving 9 bases between them. The germline V gene has CDR1 MNHNS and CDR2 SASEGT. CDR3 length: 14 residues.

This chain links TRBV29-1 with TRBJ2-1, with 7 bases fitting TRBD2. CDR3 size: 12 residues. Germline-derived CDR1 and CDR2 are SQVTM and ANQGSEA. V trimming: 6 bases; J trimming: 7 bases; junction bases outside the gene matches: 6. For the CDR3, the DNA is TGCAGCGTCGCCAGCGGGAAAAATGAGCAGTTCTTC. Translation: CSVASGKNEQFF.

The CDR3 bases are TGTGCCAGCAGCTACAGGACAGGGTCGGGCGAGCAGTACTTC. It specifies CASSYRTGSGEQYF. This chain links TRBV7-2 with TRBJ2-7, with 8 bases identical to TRBD1. This CDR3 spans 14 amino acids. Germline V lookup: CDR1 SGHTA, CDR2 FQGNSA. V was pared by 4 bases and J by 6 bases, with 8 bases of the junction left unmatched.

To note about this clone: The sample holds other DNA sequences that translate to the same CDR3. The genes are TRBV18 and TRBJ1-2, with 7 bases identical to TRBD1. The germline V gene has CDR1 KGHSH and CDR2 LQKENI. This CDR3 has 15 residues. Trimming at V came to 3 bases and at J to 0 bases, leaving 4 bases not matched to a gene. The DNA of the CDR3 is TGTGCCAGCTCACCTGGGACAGACGCTAACTATGGCTACACCTTC. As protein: CASSPGTDANYGYTF.

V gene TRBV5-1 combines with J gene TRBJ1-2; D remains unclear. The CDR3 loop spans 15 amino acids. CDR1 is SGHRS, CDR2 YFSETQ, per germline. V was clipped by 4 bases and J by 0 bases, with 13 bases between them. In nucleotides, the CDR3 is TGCGCCAGCAGCCTGCGACCGGGAGCTAACTATGGCTACACCTTC. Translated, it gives CASSLRPGANYGYTF.

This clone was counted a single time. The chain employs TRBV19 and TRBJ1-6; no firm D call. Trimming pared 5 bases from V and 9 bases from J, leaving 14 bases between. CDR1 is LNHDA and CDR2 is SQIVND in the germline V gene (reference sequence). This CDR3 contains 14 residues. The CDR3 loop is CASSPQLGVSPLHF. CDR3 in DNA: TGTGCCAGTAGTCCTCAGTTGGGTGTTTCACCCCTCCACTTT.

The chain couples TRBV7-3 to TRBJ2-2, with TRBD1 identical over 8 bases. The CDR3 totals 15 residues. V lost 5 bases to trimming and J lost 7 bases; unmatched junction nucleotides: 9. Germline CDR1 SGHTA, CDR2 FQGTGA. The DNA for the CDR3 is TGTGCCAGCAGCCCCCGGACAGGGCGCGACGGGGAGCTGTTTTTT. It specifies CASSPRTGRDGELFF.

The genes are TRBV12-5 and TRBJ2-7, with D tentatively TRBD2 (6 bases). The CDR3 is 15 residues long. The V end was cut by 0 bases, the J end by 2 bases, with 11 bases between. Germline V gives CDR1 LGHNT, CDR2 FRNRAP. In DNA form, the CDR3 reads TGTGCTAGTGGTTTGGTGGGGACTCACGCCTACGAGCAGTACTTC. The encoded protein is CASGLVGTHAYEQYF.

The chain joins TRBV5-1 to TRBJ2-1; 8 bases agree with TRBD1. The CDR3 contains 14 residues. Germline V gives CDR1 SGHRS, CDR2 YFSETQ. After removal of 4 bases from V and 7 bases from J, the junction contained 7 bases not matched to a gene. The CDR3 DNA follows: TGCGCCAGCAGCCTACAGGGGGTGCCGAATGAGCAGTTCTTC. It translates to CASSLQGVPNEQFF.

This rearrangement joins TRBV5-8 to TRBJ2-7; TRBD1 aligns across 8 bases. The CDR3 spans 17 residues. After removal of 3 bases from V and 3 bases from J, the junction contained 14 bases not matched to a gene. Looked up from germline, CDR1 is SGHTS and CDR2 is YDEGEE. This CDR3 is CASSSNPDRAILYEQYF. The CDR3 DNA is TGTGCCAGCAGCTCGAATCCGGACAGGGCCATCCTCTACGAGCAGTACTTC.

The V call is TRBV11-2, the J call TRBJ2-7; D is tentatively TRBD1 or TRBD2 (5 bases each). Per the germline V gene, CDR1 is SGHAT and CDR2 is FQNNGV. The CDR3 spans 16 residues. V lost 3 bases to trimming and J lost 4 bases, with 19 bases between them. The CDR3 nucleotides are TGTGCCAGCAGCTTTAGCCTCCGGGACGGCGGTTACGAGCAGTACTTC. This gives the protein CASSFSLRDGGYEQYF.

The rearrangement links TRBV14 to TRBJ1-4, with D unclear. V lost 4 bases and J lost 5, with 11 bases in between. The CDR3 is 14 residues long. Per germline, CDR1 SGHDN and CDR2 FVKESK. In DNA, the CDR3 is TGTGCCAGCAGCCTTGTGCAGTTCAATGAAAAACTGTTTTTT. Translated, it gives CASSLVQFNEKLFF.

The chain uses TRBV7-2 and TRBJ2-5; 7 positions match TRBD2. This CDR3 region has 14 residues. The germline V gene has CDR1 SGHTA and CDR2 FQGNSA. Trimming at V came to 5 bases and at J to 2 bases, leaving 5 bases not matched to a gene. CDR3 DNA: TGTGCCAGCAGCCCCCGAGCGGGACAAGAGACCCAGTACTTC. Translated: CASSPRAGQETQYF.

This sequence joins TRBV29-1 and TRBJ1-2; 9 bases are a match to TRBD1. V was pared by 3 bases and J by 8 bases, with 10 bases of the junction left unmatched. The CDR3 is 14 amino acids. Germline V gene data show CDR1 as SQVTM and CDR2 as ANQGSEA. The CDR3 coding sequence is TGCAGCGTTGATGTCCTAGACAGGGGGGAAGGCTACACCTTC. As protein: CSVDVLDRGEGYTF.

CDR3 sequence (DNA): TGTGCCAGCAGCCGACAGGTCTCCTCGAACACTGAAGCTTTCTTT. Its translation: CASSRQVSSNTEAFF. The V gene is TRBV7-9, the J gene TRBJ1-1; possible D gene TRBD1, 6 bases. The germline V gene encodes CDR1 SEHNR and CDR2 FQNEAQ (reference sequence). V was trimmed by 5 bases and J by 1 base, leaving 14 bases between them. The CDR3 runs 15 residues.

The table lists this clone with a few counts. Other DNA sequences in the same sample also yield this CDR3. This CDR3 reads CASSQDGGNQPQHF. The CDR3, as DNA: TGTGCCAGCAGTCAGGACGGCGGCAATCAGCCCCAGCATTTT. The rearrangement joins TRBV2 to TRBJ1-5, with D unclear. Germline assignment: CDR1 SNHLY and CDR2 FYNNEI. Trimming pared 5 bases from V and 2 bases from J, leaving 10 bases between. The CDR3 covers 14 residues.

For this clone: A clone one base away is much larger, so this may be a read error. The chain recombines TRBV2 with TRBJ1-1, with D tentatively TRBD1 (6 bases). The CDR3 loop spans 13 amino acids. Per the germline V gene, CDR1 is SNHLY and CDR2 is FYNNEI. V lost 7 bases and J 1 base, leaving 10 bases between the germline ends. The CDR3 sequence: CASNYRENTEAFF. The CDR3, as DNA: TGTGCCAGCAATTACAGGGAGAACACTGAAGCTTTCTTT.

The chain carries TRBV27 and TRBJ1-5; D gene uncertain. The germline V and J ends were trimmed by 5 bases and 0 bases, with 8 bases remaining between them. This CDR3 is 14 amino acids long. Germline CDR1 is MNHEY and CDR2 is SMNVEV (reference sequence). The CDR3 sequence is CASSVTVSNQPQHF. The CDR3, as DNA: TGTGCCAGCAGTGTTACAGTTAGCAATCAGCCCCAGCATTTT.

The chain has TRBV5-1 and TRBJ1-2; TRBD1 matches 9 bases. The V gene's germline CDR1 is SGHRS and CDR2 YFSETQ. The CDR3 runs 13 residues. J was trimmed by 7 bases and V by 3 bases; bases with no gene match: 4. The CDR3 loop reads CASSSGQGLGYTF. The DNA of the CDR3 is TGCGCCAGCAGCTCCGGACAGGGGCTTGGCTACACCTTC.

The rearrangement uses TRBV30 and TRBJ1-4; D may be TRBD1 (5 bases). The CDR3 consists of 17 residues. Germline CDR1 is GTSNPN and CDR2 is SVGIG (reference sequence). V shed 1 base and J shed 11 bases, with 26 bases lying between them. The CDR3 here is CAWSATLPTGHRSKLFF. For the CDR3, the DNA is TGTGCCTGGAGTGCGACCCTCCCGACGGGCCACAGGTCGAAACTGTTTTTT.